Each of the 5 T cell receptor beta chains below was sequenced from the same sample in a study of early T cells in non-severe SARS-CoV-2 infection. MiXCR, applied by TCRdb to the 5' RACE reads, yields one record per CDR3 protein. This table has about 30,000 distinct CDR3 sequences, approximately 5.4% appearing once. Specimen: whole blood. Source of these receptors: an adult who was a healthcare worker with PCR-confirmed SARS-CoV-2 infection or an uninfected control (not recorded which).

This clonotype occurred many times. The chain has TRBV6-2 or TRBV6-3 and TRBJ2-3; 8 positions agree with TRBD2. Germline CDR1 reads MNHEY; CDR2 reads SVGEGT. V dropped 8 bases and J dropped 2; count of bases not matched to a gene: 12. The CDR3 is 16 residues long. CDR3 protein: CASRPLGRGVTDTQYF. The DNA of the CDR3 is TGTGCCAGCCGACCTCTCGGGCGGGGGGTCACAGATACGCAGTATTTT.

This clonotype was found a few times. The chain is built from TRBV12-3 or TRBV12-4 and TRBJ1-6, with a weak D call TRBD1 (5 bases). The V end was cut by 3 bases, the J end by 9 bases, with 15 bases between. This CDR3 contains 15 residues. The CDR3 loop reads CASSFPGSSFSPLHF. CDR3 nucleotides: TGTGCCAGCAGTTTTCCAGGGTCTAGTTTTTCACCCCTCCACTTT.

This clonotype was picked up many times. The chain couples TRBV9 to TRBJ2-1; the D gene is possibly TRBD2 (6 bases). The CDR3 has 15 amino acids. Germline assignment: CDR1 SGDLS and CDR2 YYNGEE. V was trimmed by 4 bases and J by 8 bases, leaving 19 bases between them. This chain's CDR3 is CASSSWGGNGDEQFF. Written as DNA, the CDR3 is TGTGCCAGCAGCTCTTGGGGCGGGAACGGCGATGAGCAGTTCTTC.

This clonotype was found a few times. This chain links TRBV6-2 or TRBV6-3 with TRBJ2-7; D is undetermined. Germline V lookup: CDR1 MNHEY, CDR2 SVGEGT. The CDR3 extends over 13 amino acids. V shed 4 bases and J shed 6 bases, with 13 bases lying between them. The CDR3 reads CASSFQVAFEQYF. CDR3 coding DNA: TGTGCCAGCAGTTTCCAAGTTGCCTTCGAGCAGTACTTC.

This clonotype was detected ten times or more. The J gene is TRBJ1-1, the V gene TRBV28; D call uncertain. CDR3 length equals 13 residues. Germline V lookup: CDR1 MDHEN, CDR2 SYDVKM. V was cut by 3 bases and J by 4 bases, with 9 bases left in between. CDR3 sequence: CASSFSTATEAFF. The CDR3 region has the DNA TGTGCCAGCAGTTTTAGTACAGCCACTGAAGCTTTCTTT.